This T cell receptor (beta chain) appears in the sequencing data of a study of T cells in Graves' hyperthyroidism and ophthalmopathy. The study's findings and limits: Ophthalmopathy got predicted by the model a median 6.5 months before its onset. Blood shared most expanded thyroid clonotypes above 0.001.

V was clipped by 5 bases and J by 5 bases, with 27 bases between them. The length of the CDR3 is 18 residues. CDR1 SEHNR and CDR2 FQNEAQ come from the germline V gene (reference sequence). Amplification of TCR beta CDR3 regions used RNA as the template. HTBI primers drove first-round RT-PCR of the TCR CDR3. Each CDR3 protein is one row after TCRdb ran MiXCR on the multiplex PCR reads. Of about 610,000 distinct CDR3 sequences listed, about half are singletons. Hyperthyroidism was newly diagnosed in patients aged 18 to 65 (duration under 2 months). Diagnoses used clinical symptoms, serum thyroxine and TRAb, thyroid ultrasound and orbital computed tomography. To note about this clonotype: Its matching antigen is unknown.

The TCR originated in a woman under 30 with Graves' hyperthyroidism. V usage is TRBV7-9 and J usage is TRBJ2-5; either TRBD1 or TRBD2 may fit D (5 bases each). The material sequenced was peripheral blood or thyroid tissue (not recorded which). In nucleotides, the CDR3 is TGTGCCAGCAGCCCCGGGGCCCCGAACACGGCGGTCGGGGAGACCCAGTACTTC. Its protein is CASSPGAPNTAVGETQYF.